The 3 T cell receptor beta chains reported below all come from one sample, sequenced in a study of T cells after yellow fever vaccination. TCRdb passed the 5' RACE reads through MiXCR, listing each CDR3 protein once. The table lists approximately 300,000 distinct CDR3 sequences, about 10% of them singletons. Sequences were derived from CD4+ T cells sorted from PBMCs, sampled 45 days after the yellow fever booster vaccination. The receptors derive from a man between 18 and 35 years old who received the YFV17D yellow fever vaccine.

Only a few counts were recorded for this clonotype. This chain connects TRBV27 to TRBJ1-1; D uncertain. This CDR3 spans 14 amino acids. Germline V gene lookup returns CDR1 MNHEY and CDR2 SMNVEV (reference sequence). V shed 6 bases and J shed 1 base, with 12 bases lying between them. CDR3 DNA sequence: TGTGCCAGCAGGCTCCCCGGCTCGAACACTGAAGCTTTCTTT. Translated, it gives CASRLPGSNTEAFF.

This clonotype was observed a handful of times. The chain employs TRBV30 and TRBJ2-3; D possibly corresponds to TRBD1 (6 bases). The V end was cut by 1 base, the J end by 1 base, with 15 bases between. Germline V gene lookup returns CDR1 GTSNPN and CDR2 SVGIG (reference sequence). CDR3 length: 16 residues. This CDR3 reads CAWSEGHSTRTDTQYF. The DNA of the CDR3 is TGTGCCTGGAGTGAGGGACACTCCACCCGCACAGATACGCAGTATTTT.

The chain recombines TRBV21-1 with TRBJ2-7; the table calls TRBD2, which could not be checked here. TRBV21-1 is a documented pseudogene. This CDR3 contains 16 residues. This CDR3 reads CASSRSGLAGAYEQYF. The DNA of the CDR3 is TGTGCCAGCAGCAGATCGGGACTAGCGGGGGCTTACGAGCAGTACTTC.